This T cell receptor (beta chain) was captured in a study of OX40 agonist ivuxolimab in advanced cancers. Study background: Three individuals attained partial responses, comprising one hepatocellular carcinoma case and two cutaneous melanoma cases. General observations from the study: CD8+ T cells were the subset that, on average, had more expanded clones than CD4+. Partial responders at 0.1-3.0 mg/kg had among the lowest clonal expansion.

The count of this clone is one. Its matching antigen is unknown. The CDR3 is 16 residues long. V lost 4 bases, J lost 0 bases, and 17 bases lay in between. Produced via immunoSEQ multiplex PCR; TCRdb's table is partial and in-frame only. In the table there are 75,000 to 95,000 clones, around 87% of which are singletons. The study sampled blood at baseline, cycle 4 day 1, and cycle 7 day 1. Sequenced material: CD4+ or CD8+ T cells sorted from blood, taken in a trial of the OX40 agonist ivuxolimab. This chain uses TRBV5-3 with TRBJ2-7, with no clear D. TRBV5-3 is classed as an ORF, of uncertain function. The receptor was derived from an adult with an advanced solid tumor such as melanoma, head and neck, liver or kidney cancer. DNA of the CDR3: TGTGCCAGAAGCCCGAGGCGTCTACGCCGCTCCTACGAGCAGTACGTC. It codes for CARSPRRLRRSYEQYV.